Given below is one T cell receptor (beta chain) in context. Its antigen remains undetermined. No per-base quality is available; no much larger clone lies one base away. These data come from a study of T cell responses to AZD1222 COVID-19 vaccine (dated by TCRdb to the early 2020s). Context from the whole study: TCR sequencing was performed for approximately 240 trial participants, of whom around 210 were given two doses of AZD1222 and around 26 were given two doses of MenACWY control vaccine. Trial participants were enrolled into age subgroups of 18-55, 56-69 and 70-plus years, which contained 148, 28 and 57 TCR-sequenced participants, respectively.

The time point label, as the study defines it: about 28 days (+/-7) after the second vaccine dose. According to the study, the label for this sample's treatment or condition signals: meningococcal conjugate vaccine given as trial control. Vaccinee samples were obtained from the UK trials COV001 and COV002, which included a single-blind randomized controlled phase 2/3 trial of AZD1222 (ChAdOx1 nCoV-19) in healthy adults. For TCRbeta chain sequencing, PBMC samples from trial participants were taken at day 0 and at day 28 after the second dose. Overall results and qualifications from the work: After two AZD1222 doses, spike-specific TCR breadth and depth were significantly higher than at day 0 and than in MenACWY recipients. The 56-69-year group was small, and its depth increase did not reach significance, likely because of low power. The whole spike protein was spanned by vaccine-associated CD4 TCRs, and dominant responses were seen in regions 160-218 and 743-854. Epitopes outside the regions mutated in the B.1.351 and B.1.1.7 variants were reportedly recognized by nearly half of the unique spike-specific TCRs. Only 5 to 7 AZD1222 recipients were SARS-CoV-2 seropositive at baseline, limiting conclusions about previously exposed vaccinees. Participants were mostly white British, with more females than males. The authors suggested clonal diversity may have been underestimated. Because no day 14 peak-response samples were available, the repertoires could be characterized only after the peak T cell response.

The CDR3 regions of human TCRbeta chains were subjected to immunosequencing. Turning to the authors' computational methods: Repertoire TCRs were checked for matches against a reference library of SARS-CoV-2-specific TCRs that had been generated using the MIRA antigen-specificity platform. Breadth was defined as the fraction of unique TCRs that were SARS-CoV-2-associated, and depth was defined as the fraction of total T cells that were SARS-CoV-2-associated. Using the MIRA data, each spike-specific TCR was mapped to the spike region that the TCR reacts to and placed in a CD4 or CD8 class. Log10-transformed breadth and depth values were compared by one-way ANOVA with Sidak's multiple comparisons tests. This is the immuneACCESS table as TCRdb keeps it, with only in-frame sequences that have V and J called. A part of the clones is gone; compared with another copy, unresolved V genes explain less than half, and the rest is unexplained. The DNA gave D and trimming, while V, J and clone size come from that table. This sample lists 120,000 to 150,000 clones; nearly 90% were detected once. The leading ten clones occupy approximately 5.1% of the sample.

The receptor's source is an adult who received the MenACWY meningococcal vaccine as a control. Sequences were derived from peripheral blood, sampled 28 days after the second dose of the MenACWY control vaccine.

The bases read TGCAGCGCAGGACTAGCGGGAGGCGAGCAGTACTTC. The resulting protein is CSAGLAGGEQYF. Recombination linked TRBV29-1 to TRBJ2-7; 14 middle bases align to TRBD2. The CDR3 covers 12 residues, taking in both the cysteine and the phenylalanine. CDR3 DNA only is kept here, 36 bases in frame from base 1. The germline V gene sets CDR1 to SQVTM and CDR2 to ANQGSEA. Trimming accounts for 7 bases at V and 6 bases at J, while the number of junction bases matched to no gene is 2.